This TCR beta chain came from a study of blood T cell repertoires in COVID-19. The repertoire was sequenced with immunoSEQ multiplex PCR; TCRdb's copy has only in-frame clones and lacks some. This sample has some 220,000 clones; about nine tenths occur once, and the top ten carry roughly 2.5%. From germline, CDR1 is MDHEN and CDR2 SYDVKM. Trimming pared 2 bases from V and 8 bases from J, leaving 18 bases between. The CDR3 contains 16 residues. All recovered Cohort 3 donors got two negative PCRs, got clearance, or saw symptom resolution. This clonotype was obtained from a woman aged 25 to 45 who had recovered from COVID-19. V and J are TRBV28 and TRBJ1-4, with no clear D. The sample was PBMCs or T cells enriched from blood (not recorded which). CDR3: CASSLVGMADQEKLFF. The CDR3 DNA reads TGTGCCAGCAGTTTAGTCGGGATGGCGGACCAAGAAAAACTGTTTTTT.